This paragraph covers one T cell receptor (beta chain) sequence. As yet, its antigen is unknown. This sample was taken from a study of Ad26.COV2.S vaccination and SARS-CoV-2 variants. V lost 0 bases to trimming and J lost 7 bases; unmatched junction nucleotides: 3. The CDR3 has 14 residues. Germline V gives CDR1 SGHNT, CDR2 YYREEE (reference sequence). Regarding the study as a whole: Marked by substantial breadth, spike-specific CD8+ and CD4+ T cell responses were reportedly seen after vaccination.

Treatment defined: roughly 19 received Ad26.COV2.S at low or high dose, single or two shots; roughly five received placebo; per-sample allocation not given. Sampling took place 63 days after the first vaccine or placebo injection. Method: immunoSEQ multiplex PCR; TCRdb's copy keeps in-frame clones and lacks some. The repertoire has around 320,000 clones, 86% of them found once; the top ten carry around 2%. The clonotype was recovered from a person aged 18 to 59 who received the Ad26.COV2.S COVID-19 vaccine or a placebo. The gene calls are TRBV5-4 and TRBJ1-4; 7 bases match TRBD1. Sample: peripheral blood, taken in a trial of Ad26.COV2.S vaccine versus placebo. The CDR3 sequence: CASSLEGGSEKLFF. The DNA of the CDR3 is TGTGCCAGCAGCTTGGAAGGGGGCAGTGAAAAACTGTTTTTT. The entire variable domain, with the rest obtained from reference TRBV5-4 and TRBJ1-4, is as follows: ETGVTQSPTHLIKTRGQQVTLRCSSQSGHNTVSWYQQALGQGPQFIFQYYREEENGRGNFPPRFSGLQFPNYSSELNVNALELDDSALYLCASSLEGGSEKLFFGSGTQLSVL.